This is a list of T cell receptor beta chains from one sample in a study of blood T cell repertoires in COVID-19. Profiled with immunoSEQ multiplex PCR; TCRdb holds only in-frame clones, not every one. The data hold some 50,000 clones, with about 82% observed a single time. The specimen sequenced was peripheral blood. These receptors were collected from a human donor in a cohort sampled during active COVID-19. The CDR3 runs from the conserved cysteine through the conserved F or W. A D gene is named only where the DNA matches it firmly.

>NA|TRBV7-3|TRBJ2-7
CASSLSGRSYEQYF
>TRBD2|TRBV19|TRBJ2-1
CASSIRLVTSGYNEQFF
>NA|TRBV27|TRBJ2-1
CASSRRVYNEQFF
>TRBD1|TRBV5-6|TRBJ1-6
CASSYGQGANSPLHF
>TRBD1|TRBV5-1|TRBJ2-5
CASSLSGTGGGETQYF
>NA|TRBV27|TRBJ1-1
CASSSYSNTEAFF
>TRBD1|TRBV4-1|TRBJ1-2
CASSQRQGVNYGYTF
>TRBD1|TRBV20-1|TRBJ2-1
CSASPGGRTNYNEQFF
>NA|TRBV6-5|TRBJ1-2
CASSRMEQRDYGYTF
>NA|TRBV2|TRBJ2-3
CASSEVAGSRADTQYF
>NA|TRBV6-5|TRBJ2-5
CASSLSAHRGRETQYF
>TRBD2|TRBV4-2|TRBJ2-3
CASSQGRSGDSTDTQYF
>TRBD1|TRBV7-2|TRBJ2-7
CASSFVNRDRTYEQYF
>TRBD2|TRBV2|TRBJ2-5
CASSATSGLQETQYF
>NA|TRBV6-2/TRBV6-3|TRBJ2-7
CASSLGLSRYEQYF
>NA|TRBV27|TRBJ2-2
CASSWSRPTGELFF
>TRBD1|TRBV28|TRBJ2-1
CASSFPRTGFINEQFF
>TRBD2|TRBV3-1/TRBV3-2|TRBJ2-7
CASSQVWSSGFDSSYEQYF
>NA|TRBV12-3/TRBV12-4|TRBJ1-2
CASSVQGNYGYTF
>TRBD2|TRBV11-2|TRBJ2-3
CASSLNLAGGTDTQYF
>TRBD2|TRBV7-8|TRBJ2-5
CASSPRESPRGAETQYF
>NA|TRBV6-5|TRBJ2-1
CASQGDGGYNEQFF
>NA|TRBV11-2|TRBJ2-7
CASSQDSISYEQYF
>NA|TRBV7-8|TRBJ1-6
CASSFTDGSSPLHF
>NA|TRBV7-8|TRBJ1-6
CASSFRTDNSPLHF
>TRBD1|TRBV6-6|TRBJ2-7
CASRGTGVGEQYF
>NA|TRBV5-4|TRBJ2-3
CASSGSTDTQYF
>TRBD2|TRBV5-1|TRBJ2-5
CASSLVAGGQETQYF
>NA|TRBV7-9|TRBJ2-5
CASSLAGGETQYF
>TRBD1|TRBV11-2|TRBJ2-6
CASSSTGGSSGANVLTF
>NA|TRBV18|TRBJ1-1
CASSSTANTEAFF
>NA|TRBV2|TRBJ2-1
CASSEGLYYNEQFF
>NA|TRBV5-6|TRBJ2-7
CASSLVVPGYEQYF